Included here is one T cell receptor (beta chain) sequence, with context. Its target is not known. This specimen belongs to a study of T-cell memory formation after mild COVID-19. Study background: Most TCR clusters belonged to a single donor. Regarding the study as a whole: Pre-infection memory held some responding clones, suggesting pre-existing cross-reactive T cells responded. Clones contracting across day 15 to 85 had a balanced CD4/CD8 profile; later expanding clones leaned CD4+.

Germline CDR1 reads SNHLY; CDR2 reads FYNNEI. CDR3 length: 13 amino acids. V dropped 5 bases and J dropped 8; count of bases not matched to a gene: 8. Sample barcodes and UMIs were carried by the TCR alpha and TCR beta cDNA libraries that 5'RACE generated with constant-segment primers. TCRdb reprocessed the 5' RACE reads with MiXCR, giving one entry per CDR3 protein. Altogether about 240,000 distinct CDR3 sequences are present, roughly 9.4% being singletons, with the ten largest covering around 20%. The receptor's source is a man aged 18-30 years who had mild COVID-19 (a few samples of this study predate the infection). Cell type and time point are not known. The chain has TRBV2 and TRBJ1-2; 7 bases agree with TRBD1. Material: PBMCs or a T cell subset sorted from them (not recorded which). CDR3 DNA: TGTGCCAGCAGTCGACAGGGTGCGGGCGGCTACACCTTC. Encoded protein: CASSRQGAGGYTF.